This passage covers 14 T cell receptor beta chains from one sample sequenced in a study of OX40 agonist ivuxolimab in advanced cancers. Produced via immunoSEQ multiplex PCR; TCRdb's table is partial and in-frame only. This sample has tens of thousands of clones, with 70% to 85% found just once. The sample was CD4+ or CD8+ T cells sorted from blood, taken in a trial of the OX40 agonist ivuxolimab. These receptors all stem from an adult with an advanced solid tumor such as melanoma, head and neck, liver or kidney cancer.

The chain couples TRBV2 to TRBJ2-1; 8 bases are a match to TRBD1. The V gene's germline CDR1 is SNHLY and CDR2 FYNNEI. The CDR3 spans 12 residues. With V trimmed by 6 bases and J by 5 bases, 0 bases remained unmatched. CDR3 amino acids: CASRDRDNEQFF. Here the CDR3 DNA reads TGTGCCAGCAGGGACAGGGACAATGAGCAGTTCTTC.

CDR3: CASSALGLAGAAGQFF. The CDR3 nucleotides read TGTGCCAGCAGCGCCTTGGGACTAGCGGGGGCCGCGGGGCAGTTCTTC. The chain carries TRBV27 and TRBJ2-1; 14 bases fit TRBD2. The CDR3 spans 16 residues. V dropped 6 bases and J dropped 12; count of bases not matched to a gene: 13. Germline V gives CDR1 MNHEY, CDR2 SMNVEV (reference sequence).

The CDR3 loop is CASSEGRYYGYTF. The CDR3 DNA follows: TGTGCCAGCAGTGAAGGGAGATACTATGGCTACACCTTC. The chain recombines TRBV2 with TRBJ1-2; D is unclear. Germline lookup yields CDR1 SNHLY and CDR2 FYNNEI. V was shortened by 1 base and J by 3 bases, with 6 bases between the two germline ends. This CDR3 is 13 amino acids long.

The gene calls are TRBV5-4 and TRBJ2-3; 8 bases fit TRBD1. The CDR3 loop spans 15 amino acids. Germline CDR1 SGHNT, CDR2 YYREEE (reference sequence). Germline trimming cut 2 bases from V and 3 bases from J; bases unmatched to any gene: 5. Written as DNA, the CDR3 is TGTGCCAGCAGCTTTGACAGGGGCTGGACAGATACGCAGTATTTT. Residues: CASSFDRGWTDTQYF.

This sequence joins TRBV19 and TRBJ1-5; a weak D match, TRBD1 (5 bases). V lost 5 bases and J lost 0, with 23 bases in between. The CDR3 consists of 19 residues. Germline lookup yields CDR1 LNHDA and CDR2 SQIVND (reference sequence). CDR3 sequence: CASSHPVGAGPYSNQPQHF. CDR3 coding DNA: TGTGCCAGTAGTCACCCGGTTGGGGCTGGCCCTTATAGCAATCAGCCCCAGCATTTT.

The chain links TRBV19 to TRBJ1-1, with a tentative D call TRBD1 (5 bases). CDR3 length: 14 amino acids. V was cut by 8 bases and J by 3 bases, with 16 bases left in between. Germline lookup yields CDR1 LNHDA and CDR2 SQIVND (reference sequence). The CDR3 sequence is CASQGMPRDTEAFF. CDR3 bases: TGTGCCAGTCAGGGAATGCCTAGGGACACTGAAGCTTTCTTT.

The V and J genes are TRBV5-1 and TRBJ2-3; the match to TRBD1 covers 7 bases. The CDR3 totals 18 residues. The trim removed 5 bases at V and 1 base at J, leaving 16 bases unmatched. The germline V gene encodes CDR1 SGHRS and CDR2 YFSETQ. The CDR3 DNA sequence: TGCGCCAGCAGTCCTGAGGGTCTGACAGGGTACGGCACAGATACGCAGTATTTT. Residues: CASSPEGLTGYGTDTQYF.

The chain joins TRBV6-1 to TRBJ2-5; D remains ambiguous. Germline CDR1 and CDR2: MNHNS and SASEGT. The V end lost 7 bases, the J end lost 1 base, and 16 bases lay between the germline ends. The CDR3 contains 15 residues. CDR3 in amino acids: CASTPGHGPQETQYF. The CDR3 DNA sequence: TGTGCCAGCACACCGGGCCATGGGCCCCAAGAGACCCAGTACTTC.

The chain couples TRBV7-2 to TRBJ2-7; 9 nucleotides align to TRBD1. This CDR3 region has 15 residues. The germline CDR1 and CDR2 sequences are SGHTA and FQGNSA. Trimming took 4 bases from V and 5 from J; bases not matched to a gene: 9. CDR3 coding DNA: TGTGCCAGCAGCTCCCCGGACAGGGGAAGCCACGAGCAGTACTTC. Residues: CASSSPDRGSHEQYF.

The chain has TRBV6-7 and TRBJ1-2, with TRBD1 as a possible D gene (5 bases). TRBV6-7 counts as an open reading frame of uncertain function. The CDR3 is 16 residues long. The germline V and J ends were trimmed by 0 bases and 2 bases, with 13 bases remaining between them. CDR3 region: CASSYSGRAKNYGYTF. DNA for the CDR3: TGTGCCAGCAGTTACTCTGGCAGGGCAAAAAACTATGGCTACACCTTC.

V is TRBV10-3 and J is TRBJ2-3; 9 nucleotides line up with TRBD2. CDR3 length: 14 residues. Germline V CDR1 and CDR2: ENHRY, SYGVKD. After removal of 6 bases from V and 0 bases from J, the junction contained 1 base not matched to a gene. The CDR3 coding sequence is TGTGCCATCAGCGGACTAGCGAGCACAGATACGCAGTATTTT. Amino acid sequence: CAISGLASTDTQYF.

This chain connects TRBV7-8 to TRBJ2-1; D gene unclear. The germline V and J ends were trimmed by 4 bases and 6 bases, with 4 bases remaining between them. The CDR3 runs to 11 residues. The V gene's germline CDR1 is SGHVS and CDR2 FQNEAQ. In DNA form, the CDR3 reads TGTGCCAGCAGCTCCGCCAATGAGCAGTTCTTC. Amino acid sequence: CASSSANEQFF.

The chain is built from TRBV2 and TRBJ2-7; D unclear. Germline V gene sequence: CDR1 SNHLY, CDR2 FYNNEI. V was shortened by 1 base and J by 4 bases, with 11 bases between the two germline ends. The CDR3 runs to 14 residues. The CDR3 DNA sequence: TGTGCCAGCAGTGAAGGACATACCGTGTACGAGCAGTACGTC. It is translated as CASSEGHTVYEQYV.

The rearrangement joins TRBV4-3 to TRBJ2-7, with TRBD2 as a possible D gene (7 bases). Germline values: CDR1 LGHNA, CDR2 YSLEER. Trimming removed 4 bases at V and 2 bases at J, with 15 bases between. This CDR3 comprises 15 residues. As DNA, the CDR3 is TGCGCCAGCAGCCTGGCCCGGGGGGCCACCTACGAGCAGTACTTC. The encoded protein is CASSLARGATYEQYF.